This T cell receptor (beta chain) is drawn from a study of CD8+CD57+ T cells in acquired aplastic anemia. In the study overall: On average, healthy donors gave around 10 million reads for CD4+ cells. General study findings and limits: The study found no significant CD8+ Simpson's diversity difference between patients and controls.

TCR beta VDJ combinations and CDR3 sequences were profiled from genomic DNA. MiXCR, applied by TCRdb to the reads, yields one record per CDR3 protein. Found here are 90,000 to 120,000 distinct CDR3 sequences, roughly 50% of them singletons; the top ten hold 30% to 40%. Deletions cut 7 bases from V and 8 bases from J, with 20 bases between. This CDR3 has 15 residues. Looked up from germline, CDR1 is SNHLY and CDR2 is FYNNEI. Regarding this clonotype: Its antigen is not known.

The origin of this receptor is a human donor in good health, serving as a control. Sequenced: sorted CD4+, CD8+, or CD8+CD57+ T cells (not recorded which) from PBMCs. The chain uses TRBV2 and TRBJ1-4, with a weak D call TRBD1 (5 bases). CDR3 amino acids: CASTPSTGLGEKLFF. The CDR3 DNA sequence: TGTGCCAGCACCCCATCCACAGGACTTGGGGAAAAACTGTTTTTT.